Given below is one TCR beta chain in context. The specificity of this receptor is unknown. There are no base qualities to consult, and no much larger clone falls within one base. The data are from a study of CD8 T cells in Susac syndrome (dated by TCRdb to 2018 to 2020). About the full investigation: Repertoire sequencing was used to test whether CD8+ T cell activation and differentiation in Susac syndrome was antigen driven. What the study reported, not specific to this receptor: The study acknowledged that relatively few individuals were included in the TCR sequencing and HLA analysis.

Peripheral blood CD8+ and CD4+ T cells from healthy donors, Susac syndrome patients and multiple sclerosis patients were profiled by high-throughput TCR beta sequencing. Healthy donors were age- and sex-matched controls. Bulk CD8+ and CD4+ T cells were purified by magnetic negative isolation, whereas CD8+ TEMRA cells were enriched by FACS. Blood was collected in EDTA tubes and processed within 24 hours, with PBMCs isolated through density gradient centrifugation. PBMCs intended for TCR sequencing were frozen in liquid nitrogen and were later thawed in a 37 degrees C water bath. A purity of at least 90% was achieved for sorted or isolated CD4+, CD8+ and CD8+ TEMRA cells. Via the germline V gene (reference sequence), CDR1 is MNHNY and CDR2 SVGAGI. V gives up 4 bases and J gives up 1 base, and the segment between their germline ends measures 8 bases. The CDR3 sequence holds 14 residues, the cysteine and phenylalanine included. Only CDR3 DNA is held: 42 bases, read in frame from base 1.

RNA was extracted using the RNeasy kit, and roughly 0.5 to 1 microgram was reverse transcribed with random hexamers. TCR beta CDR3 regions were amplified with the immunoSEQ multiplex PCR assay covering 54 Vbeta and 13 Jbeta segments. Bias from PCR amplification was corrected by using a synthetic template baseline for primer optimization and for computational correction. As for how the authors treated the data: Reads were annotated to V, D and J genes according to IMGT and were analyzed with immunoSEQ Analyzer, with only productive sequences retained. Clonality was computed as one minus Shannon entropy normalized by log2 of the number of productive unique sequences. For each patient and control, public and private clones were evaluated among the 100 most prevalent clones. Clones were defined as Susac-specific if absent from the healthy and MS cohorts, from 1052 published viral clones and from other ImmuneACCESS disease sequences. The raw public data were reprocessed by TCRdb itself: fastp quality trimming at Q25, MiXCR clonotype calling, in-frame beta chains only. Every CDR3 protein is listed once, alongside the most common genes and DNA of its rows. None of the V and J calls come from the authors' own analysis; TCRdb made them. The sample profile shows roughly 150,000 distinct CDR3 sequences; roughly 93% of them were found once. About 0.14% of the sample is in the top ten clones.

Material: CD4+ T cells from PBMCs. The receptor was derived from a human donor in good health. Recombination linked TRBV6-6 to TRBJ1-5; the best D guess is TRBD1, with 6 bases matching. The nucleotide sequence reads TGTGCCAGCAGTTGGACAGACAGCAATCAGCCCCAGCATTTT. Its protein reads: CASSWTDSNQPQHF.